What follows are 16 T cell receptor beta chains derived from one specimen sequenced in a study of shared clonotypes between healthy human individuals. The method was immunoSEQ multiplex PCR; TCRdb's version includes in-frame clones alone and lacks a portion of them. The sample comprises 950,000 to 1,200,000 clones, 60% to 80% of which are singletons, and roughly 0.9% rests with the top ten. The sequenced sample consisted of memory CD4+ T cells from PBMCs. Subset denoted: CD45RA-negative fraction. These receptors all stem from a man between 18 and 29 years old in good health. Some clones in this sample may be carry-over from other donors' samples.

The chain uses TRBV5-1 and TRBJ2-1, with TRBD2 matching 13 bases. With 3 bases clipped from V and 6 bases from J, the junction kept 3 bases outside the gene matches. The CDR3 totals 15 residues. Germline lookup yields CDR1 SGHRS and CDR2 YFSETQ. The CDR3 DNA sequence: TGCGCCAGCAGCTCCGGACTAGCGGGAGTCAATGAGCAGTTCTTC. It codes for CASSSGLAGVNEQFF.

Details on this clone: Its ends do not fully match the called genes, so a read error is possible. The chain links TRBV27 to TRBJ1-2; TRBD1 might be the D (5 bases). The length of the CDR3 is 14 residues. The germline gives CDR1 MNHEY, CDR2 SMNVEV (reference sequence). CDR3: CVSSLGLTGYGYTF. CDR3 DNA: TGTGTCAGCAGTTTAGGTCTCACAGGTTACGGCTACACCTTC.

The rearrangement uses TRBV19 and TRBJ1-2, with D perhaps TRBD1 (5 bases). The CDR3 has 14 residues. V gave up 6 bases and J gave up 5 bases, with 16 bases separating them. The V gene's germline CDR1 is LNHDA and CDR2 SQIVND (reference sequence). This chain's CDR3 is CASRPPSGWYGYTF. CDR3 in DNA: TGTGCCAGTAGACCTCCCTCAGGGTGGTATGGCTACACCTTC.

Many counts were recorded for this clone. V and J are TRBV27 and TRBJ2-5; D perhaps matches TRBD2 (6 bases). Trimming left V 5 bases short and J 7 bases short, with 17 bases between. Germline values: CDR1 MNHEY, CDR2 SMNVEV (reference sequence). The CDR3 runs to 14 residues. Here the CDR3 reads CASSPGMEGRTQYF. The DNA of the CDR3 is TGTGCCAGCAGTCCAGGGATGGAGGGACGGACCCAGTACTTC.

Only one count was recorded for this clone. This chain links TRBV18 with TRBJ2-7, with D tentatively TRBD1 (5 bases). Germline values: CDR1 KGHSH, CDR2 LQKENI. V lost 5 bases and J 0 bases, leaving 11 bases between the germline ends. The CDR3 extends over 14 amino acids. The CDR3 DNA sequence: TGTGCCAGCTCAAGCACAGGTACCTCCTACGAGCAGTACTTC. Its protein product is CASSSTGTSYEQYF.

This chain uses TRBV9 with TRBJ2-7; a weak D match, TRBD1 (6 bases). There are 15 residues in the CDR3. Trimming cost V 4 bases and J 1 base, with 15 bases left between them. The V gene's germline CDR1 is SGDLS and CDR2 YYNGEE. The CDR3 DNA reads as TGTGCCAGCAGCCCCTTACAGGGTTGGTCCTACGAGCAGTACTTC. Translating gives CASSPLQGWSYEQYF.

The CDR3 region is CASGVGGADEQFF. The CDR3 DNA follows: TGTGCCAGCGGGGTGGGGGGCGCAGATGAGCAGTTCTTC. V and J are TRBV7-9 and TRBJ2-1, with D perhaps given as TRBD1 or TRBD2 (6 bases each). Germline-derived CDR1 and CDR2 are SEHNR and FQNEAQ (reference sequence). The V end was cut by 8 bases, the J end by 8 bases, with 16 bases between. The CDR3 runs 13 residues.

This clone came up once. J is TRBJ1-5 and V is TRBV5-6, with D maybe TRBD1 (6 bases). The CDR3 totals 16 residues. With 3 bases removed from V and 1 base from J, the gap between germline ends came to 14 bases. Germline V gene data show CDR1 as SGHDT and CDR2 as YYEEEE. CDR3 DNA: TGTGCCAGCAGCTCATCCGGGGGCAGGAGCAATCAGCCCCAGCATTTT. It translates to CASSSSGGRSNQPQHF. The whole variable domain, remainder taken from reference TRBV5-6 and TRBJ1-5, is DAGVTQSPTHLIKTRGQQVTLRCSPKSGHDTVSWYQQALGQGPQFIFQYYEEEERQRGNFPDRFSGHQFPNYSSELNVNALLLGDSALYLCASSSSGGRSNQPQHFGDGTRLSIL.

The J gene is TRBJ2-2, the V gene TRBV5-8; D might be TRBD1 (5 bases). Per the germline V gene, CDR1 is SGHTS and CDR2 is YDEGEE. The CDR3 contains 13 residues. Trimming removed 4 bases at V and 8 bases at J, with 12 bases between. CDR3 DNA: TGTGCCAGCAGCCCGCAGGGTATTGGGGAGCTGTTTTTT. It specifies CASSPQGIGELFF.

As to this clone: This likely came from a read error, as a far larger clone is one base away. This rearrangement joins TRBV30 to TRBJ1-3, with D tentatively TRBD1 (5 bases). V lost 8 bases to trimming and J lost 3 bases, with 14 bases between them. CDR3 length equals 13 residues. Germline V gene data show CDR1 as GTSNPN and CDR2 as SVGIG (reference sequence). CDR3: CARGRVGGNTIYF. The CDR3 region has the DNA TGTGCCCGGGGCAGGGTGGGTGGAAACACCATATATTTT.

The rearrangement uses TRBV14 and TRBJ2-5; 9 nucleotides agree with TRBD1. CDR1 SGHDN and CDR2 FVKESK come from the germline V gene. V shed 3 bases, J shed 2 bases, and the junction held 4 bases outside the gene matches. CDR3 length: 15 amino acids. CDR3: CASSHYRGLQETQYF. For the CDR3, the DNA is TGTGCCAGCAGCCACTACAGGGGGCTTCAAGAGACCCAGTACTTC.

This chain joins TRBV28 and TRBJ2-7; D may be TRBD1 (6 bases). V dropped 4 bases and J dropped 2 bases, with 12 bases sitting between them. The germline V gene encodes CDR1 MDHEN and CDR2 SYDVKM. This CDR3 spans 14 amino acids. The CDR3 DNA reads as TGTGCCAGCAGTTCTCCGGGACACCCCTACGAGCAGTACTTC. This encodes CASSSPGHPYEQYF. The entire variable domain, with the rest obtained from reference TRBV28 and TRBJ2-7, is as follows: DVKVTQSSRYLVKRTGEKVFLECVQDMDHENMFWYRQDPGLGLRLIYFSYDVKMKEKGDIPEGYSVSREKKERFSLILESASTNQTSMYLCASSSPGHPYEQYFGPGTRLTVT.

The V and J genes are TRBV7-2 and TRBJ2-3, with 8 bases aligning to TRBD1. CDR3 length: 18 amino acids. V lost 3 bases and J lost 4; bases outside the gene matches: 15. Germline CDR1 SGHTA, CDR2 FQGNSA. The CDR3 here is CASSLVGGTGGVADTQYF. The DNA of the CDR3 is TGTGCCAGCAGCTTGGTGGGCGGGACAGGTGGTGTTGCAGATACGCAGTATTTT. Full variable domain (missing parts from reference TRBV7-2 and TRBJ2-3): GAGVSQSPSNKVTEKGKDVELRCDPISGHTALYWYRQSLGQGLEFLIYFQGNSAPDKSGLPSDRFSAERTGGSVSTLTIQRTQQEDSAVYLCASSLVGGTGGVADTQYFGPGTRLTVL.

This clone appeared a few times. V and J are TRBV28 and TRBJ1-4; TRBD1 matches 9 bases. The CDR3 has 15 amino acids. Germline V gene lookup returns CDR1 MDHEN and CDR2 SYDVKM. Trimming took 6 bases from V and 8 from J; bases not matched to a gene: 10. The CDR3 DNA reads TGTGCCAGCAGAAACTGGGGACAGGGCGAGGAAAAACTGTTTTTT. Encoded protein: CASRNWGQGEEKLFF.

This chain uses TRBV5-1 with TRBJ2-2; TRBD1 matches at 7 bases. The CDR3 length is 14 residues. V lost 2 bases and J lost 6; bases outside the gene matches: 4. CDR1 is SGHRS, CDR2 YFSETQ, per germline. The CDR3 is CASSFGDRPGELFF. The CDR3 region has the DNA TGCGCCAGCAGCTTCGGGGACAGACCCGGGGAGCTGTTTTTT.

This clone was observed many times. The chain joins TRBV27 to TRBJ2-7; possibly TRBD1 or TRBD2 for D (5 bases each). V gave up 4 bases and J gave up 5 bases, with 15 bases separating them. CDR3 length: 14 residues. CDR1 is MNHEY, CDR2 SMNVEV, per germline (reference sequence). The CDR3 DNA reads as TGTGCCAGCAGTTCTCAACGGGACGGGAACGAGCAGTACTTC. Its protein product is CASSSQRDGNEQYF.